One and the same sample provided the 4 T cell receptor beta chains below, sequenced in a study of blood T cell repertoires in COVID-19. TCRdb's copy holds only in-frame clones and misses some; the assay was immunoSEQ multiplex PCR. This table has 120,000 or so clones, around nine tenths appearing once. The material sequenced was peripheral blood. All receptors derive from a man aged 50-60 years with acute or convalescent COVID-19.

The CDR3 DNA sequence: TGTGCCACCAGTGATCCCCGACAGGGGATGGGCGGGGAGCTGTTTTTT. Protein: CATSDPRQGMGGELFF. The chain joins TRBV24-1 to TRBJ2-2, with 8 bases fitting TRBD1. The CDR3 is 16 amino acids. CDR1 is KGHDR and CDR2 is SFDVKD in the germline V gene. The V and J ends lost 3 bases and 7 bases, in that order; junction bases with no gene match: 9.

V is TRBV6-5 and J is TRBJ2-7; D possibly corresponds to TRBD1 (6 bases). The CDR3 spans 15 residues. Trimming removed 0 bases at V and 1 base at J, with 10 bases between. Germline CDR1 is MNHEY and CDR2 is SVGAGI. The CDR3 here is CASSYSRGGSYEQYF. The DNA for the CDR3 is TGTGCCAGCAGTTACTCGAGAGGGGGATCCTACGAGCAGTACTTC.

The chain links TRBV19 to TRBJ1-1; D is possibly TRBD1 (6 bases). The CDR3 spans 13 residues. Germline CDR1 and CDR2: LNHDA and SQIVND (reference sequence). Trimming stripped 9 bases from V and 7 bases from J, with 18 bases between. The CDR3 region has the DNA TGTGCCAGCCGGAGACAGGTCGTCGATGAAGCTTTCTTT. This encodes CASRRQVVDEAFF.

This chain joins TRBV10-1 and TRBJ2-3, with a weak D call TRBD1 (6 bases). Germline V CDR1 and CDR2: WNHNN, SYGVQD (reference sequence). The CDR3 totals 15 residues. V lost 9 bases and J 1 base, leaving 17 bases between the germline ends. As DNA, the CDR3 is TGCGCCAGTGGGATCGGGGCAGGGGGCACAGATACGCAGTATTTT. As protein: CASGIGAGGTDTQYF.